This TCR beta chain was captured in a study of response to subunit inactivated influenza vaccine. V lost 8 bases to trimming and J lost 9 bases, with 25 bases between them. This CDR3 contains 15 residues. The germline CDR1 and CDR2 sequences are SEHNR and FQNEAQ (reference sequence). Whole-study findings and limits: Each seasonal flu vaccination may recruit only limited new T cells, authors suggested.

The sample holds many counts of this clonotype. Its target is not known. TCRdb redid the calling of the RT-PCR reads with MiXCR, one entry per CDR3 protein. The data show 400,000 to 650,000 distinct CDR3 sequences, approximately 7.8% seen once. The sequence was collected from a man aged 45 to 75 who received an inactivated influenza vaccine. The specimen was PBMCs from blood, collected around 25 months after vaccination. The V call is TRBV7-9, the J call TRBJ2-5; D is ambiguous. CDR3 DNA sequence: TGTGCCAGCGGTACCCAGGCAGGTCAATCAAGAGCCCAGTACTTC. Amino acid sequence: CASGTQAGQSRAQYF.